The clone carrying this TCR beta chain is labeled medium-sized. The sample originates from a study of Graves' ophthalmopathy and Graves' hyperthyroidism. This CDR3 is built from 14 residues. The V gene end was trimmed by 0 bases and the J gene end by 8 bases; junction bases not matched to a gene: 3. Germline V gene lookup returns CDR1 SGDLS and CDR2 YYNGEE. RNA transcripts provided the template for amplifying TCR beta CDR3 regions. The library came from an HTBI-primed first-round RT-PCR and a second-round multiplex PCR. TCRdb processed the multiplex PCR reads anew with MiXCR; each CDR3 protein has one entry. The table has tens of thousands of distinct CDR3 sequences, around half seen once.

Material: peripheral blood. The chain is built from TRBV9 and TRBJ1-4; 8 bases are shared with TRBD1. This sequence originates from an adult woman with stable Graves' hyperthyroidism. The DNA of the CDR3 is TGTGCCAGCAGCGTAGGGACAGGGCACGAAAAACTGTTTTTT. Protein product: CASSVGTGHEKLFF. Drawing the rest from reference TRBV9 and TRBJ1-4, the complete variable domain is DSGVTQTPKHLITATGQRVTLRCSPRSGDLSVYWYQQSLDQGLQFLIQYYNGEERAKGNILERFSAQQFPDLHSELNLSSLELGDSALYFCASSVGTGHEKLFFGSGTQLSVL.